This TCR beta chain was captured by sequencing in a study of blood T cell repertoires in COVID-19. The overall study: In each case, the material was cDNA or gDNA derived from T cells, B-cell-depleted T cells, or PBMCs.

TCRdb keeps only in-frame clones here, not all; method: immunoSEQ multiplex PCR. The sample holds over 130,000 clones, roughly 85% seen once. V trimming: 4 bases; J trimming: 5 bases; junction bases outside the gene matches: 9. The CDR3 length is 15 residues. Germline CDR1 reads LGHDT; CDR2 reads YNNKEL (reference sequence). The sequence came from a man aged 50 to 59 with acute or convalescent COVID-19. The specimen sequenced was peripheral blood. This sequence joins TRBV3-1 (or the pseudogene TRBV3-2) and TRBJ2-5; 8 nucleotides line up with TRBD2. CDR3 DNA: TGTGCCAGCAGCCCGAGGGGCGGCGGGGGGGAGACCCAGTACTTC. It is translated as CASSPRGGGGETQYF.